This T cell receptor (beta chain) was recorded in a study of cytomegalovirus exposure and HLA in healthy donors. It was with 60 Vbeta and 13 Jbeta primers that the PCR ran. Original processing methods: In a later analysis, some 10 million of approximately 81 million unique beta chains occurred in at least two donors. Here immunoSEQ multiplex PCR was the method, and the copy in TCRdb shows in-frame clones only, minus some. V and J calls and clone size come straight from that table; D and trimming were deduced from the DNA. The sample totals about 160,000 clones. V shed 3 bases and J shed 5 bases, with 16 bases lying between them. CDR1 and CDR2 (germline): WNHNN, SYGVQD (reference sequence). The length of the CDR3 is 15 residues. Donors likely had unrecorded immune exposures despite being nominally healthy when sampled.

This sequence joins TRBV10-1 and TRBJ1-1; D call uncertain. The sample comprised PBMCs. This TCR was sampled from a man between 25 and 39 years old in good health and CMV-seronegative. The CDR3 spells CASSEGGPKGTEAFF. CDR3 DNA sequence: TGCGCCAGCAGTGAAGGAGGGCCTAAGGGAACTGAAGCTTTCTTT.